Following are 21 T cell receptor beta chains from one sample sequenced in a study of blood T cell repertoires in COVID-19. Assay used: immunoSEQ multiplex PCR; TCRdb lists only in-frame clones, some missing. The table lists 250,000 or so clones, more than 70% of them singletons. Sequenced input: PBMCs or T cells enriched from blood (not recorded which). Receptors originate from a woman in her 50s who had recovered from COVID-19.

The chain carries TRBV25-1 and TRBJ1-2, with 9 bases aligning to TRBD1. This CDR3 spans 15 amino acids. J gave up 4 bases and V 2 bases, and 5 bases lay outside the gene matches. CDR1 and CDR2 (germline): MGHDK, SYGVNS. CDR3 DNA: TGTGCCAGCAGTGAAACAGGGGGCGTCAGCTATGGCTACACCTTC. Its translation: CASSETGGVSYGYTF.

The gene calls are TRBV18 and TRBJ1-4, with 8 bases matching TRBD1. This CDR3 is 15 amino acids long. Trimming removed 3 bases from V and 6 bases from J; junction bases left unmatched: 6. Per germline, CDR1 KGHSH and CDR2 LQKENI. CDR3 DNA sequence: TGTGCCAGCTCACCGAGACAGGGGTGGGATGAAAAACTGTTTTTT. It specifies CASSPRQGWDEKLFF.

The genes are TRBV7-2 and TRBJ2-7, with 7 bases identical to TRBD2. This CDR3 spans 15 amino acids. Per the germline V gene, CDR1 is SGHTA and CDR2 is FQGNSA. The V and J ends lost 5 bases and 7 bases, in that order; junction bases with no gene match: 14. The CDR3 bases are TGTGCCAGCAGCAGGGCTGAGGGAGGGGCTGTGGAGCAGTACTTC. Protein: CASSRAEGGAVEQYF. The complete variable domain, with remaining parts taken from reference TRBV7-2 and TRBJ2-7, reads GAGVSQSPSNKVTEKGKDVELRCDPISGHTALYWYRQSLGQGLEFLIYFQGNSAPDKSGLPSDRFSAERTGGSVSTLTIQRTQQEDSAVYLCASSRAEGGAVEQYFGPGTRLTVT.

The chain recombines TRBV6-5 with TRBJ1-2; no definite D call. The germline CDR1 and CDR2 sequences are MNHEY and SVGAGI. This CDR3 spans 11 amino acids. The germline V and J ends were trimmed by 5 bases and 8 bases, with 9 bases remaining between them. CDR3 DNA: TGTGCCAGCAGTAGCCCTCTCGGCTACACCTTC. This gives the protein CASSSPLGYTF.

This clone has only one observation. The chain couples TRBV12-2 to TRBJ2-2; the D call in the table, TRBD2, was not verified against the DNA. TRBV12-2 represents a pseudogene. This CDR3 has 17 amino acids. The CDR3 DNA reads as TGTGCAAGTCGCTTAGGACTAGCGGGAGTCAACACCGGGGAGCTGTTTTTT. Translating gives CASRLGLAGVNTGELFF.

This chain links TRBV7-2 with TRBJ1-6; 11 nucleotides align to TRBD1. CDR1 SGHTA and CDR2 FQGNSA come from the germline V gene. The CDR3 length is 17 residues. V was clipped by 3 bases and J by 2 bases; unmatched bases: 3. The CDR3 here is CASSFGQGAPYNSPLHF. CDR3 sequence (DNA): TGTGCCAGCAGCTTCGGACAGGGGGCACCCTATAATTCACCCCTCCACTTT.

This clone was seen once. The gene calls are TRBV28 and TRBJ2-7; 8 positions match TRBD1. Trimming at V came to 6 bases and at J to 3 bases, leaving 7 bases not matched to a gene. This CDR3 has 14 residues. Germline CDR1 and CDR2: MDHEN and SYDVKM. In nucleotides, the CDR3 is TGTGCCAGCAGCCAGACAGGGGTTGGCTACGAGCAGTACTTC. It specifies CASSQTGVGYEQYF.

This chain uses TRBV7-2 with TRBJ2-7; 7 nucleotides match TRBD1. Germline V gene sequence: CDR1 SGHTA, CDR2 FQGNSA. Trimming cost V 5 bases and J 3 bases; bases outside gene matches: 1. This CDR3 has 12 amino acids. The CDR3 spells CASSHRGYEQYF. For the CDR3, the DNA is TGTGCCAGCAGCCACAGGGGCTACGAGCAGTACTTC.

This chain's CDR3 is CASSRVGGALNTGELFF. Here the CDR3 DNA reads TGTGCCAGCAGCCGAGTCGGAGGGGCGTTGAACACCGGGGAGCTGTTTTTT. This sequence joins TRBV3-1 (or the pseudogene TRBV3-2) and TRBJ2-2, with a tentative D call TRBD2 (6 bases). This CDR3 has 17 residues. V lost 4 bases and J 1 base, leaving 16 bases between the germline ends. Germline-derived CDR1 and CDR2 are LGHDT and YNNKEL (reference sequence).

The CDR3 nucleotides are TGTGCCAGCTCACCGCCCGGGACAGGGAGTTTGTTGGAGCAGTACTTC. Its protein product is CASSPPGTGSLLEQYF. V is TRBV18 and J is TRBJ2-7; TRBD1 matches 9 bases. The trim removed 3 bases at V and 7 bases at J, leaving 13 bases unmatched. Germline CDR1 is KGHSH and CDR2 is LQKENI. The CDR3 consists of 16 residues.

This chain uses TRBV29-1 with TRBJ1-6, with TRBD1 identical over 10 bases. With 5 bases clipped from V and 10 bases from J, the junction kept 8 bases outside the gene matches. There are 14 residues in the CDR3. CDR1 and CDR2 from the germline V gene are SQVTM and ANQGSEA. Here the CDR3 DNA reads TGCAGCGTTAGACAGGGGGCGCAGAGCTCACCCCTCCACTTT. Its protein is CSVRQGAQSSPLHF. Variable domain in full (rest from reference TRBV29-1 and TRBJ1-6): SAVISQKPSRDICQRGTSLTIQCQVDSQVTMMFWYRQQPGQSLTLIATANQGSEATYESGFVIDKFPISRPNLTFSTLTVSNMSPEDSSIYLCSVRQGAQSSPLHFGNGTRLTVT.

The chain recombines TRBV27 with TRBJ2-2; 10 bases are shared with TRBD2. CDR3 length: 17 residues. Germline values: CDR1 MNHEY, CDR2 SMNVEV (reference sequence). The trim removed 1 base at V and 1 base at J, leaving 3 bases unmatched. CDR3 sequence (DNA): TGTGCCAGCAGTTTATTGAGCGGGAGGGTGAACACCGGGGAGCTGTTTTTT. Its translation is CASSLLSGRVNTGELFF.

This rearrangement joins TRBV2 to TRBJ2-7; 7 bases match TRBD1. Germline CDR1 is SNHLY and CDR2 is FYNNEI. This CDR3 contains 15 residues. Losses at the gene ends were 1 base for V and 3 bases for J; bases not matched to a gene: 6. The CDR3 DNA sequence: TGTGCCAGCAGTGAAGGCGCAGGGGGAGTCTACGAGCAGTACTTC. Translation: CASSEGAGGVYEQYF.

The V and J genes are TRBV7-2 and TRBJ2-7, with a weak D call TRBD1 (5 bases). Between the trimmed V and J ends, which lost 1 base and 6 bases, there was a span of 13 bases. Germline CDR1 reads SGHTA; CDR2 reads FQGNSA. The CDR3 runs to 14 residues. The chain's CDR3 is CASSLDVGPSEQYF. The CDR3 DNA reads TGTGCCAGCAGCTTAGATGTGGGGCCGAGCGAGCAGTACTTC.

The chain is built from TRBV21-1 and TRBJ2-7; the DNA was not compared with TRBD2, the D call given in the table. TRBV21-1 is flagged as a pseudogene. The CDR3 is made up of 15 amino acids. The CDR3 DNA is TGTGCCAGCAGCAAAGGTAGCGGGAATTCCTACGAGCAGTACTTC. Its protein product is CASSKGSGNSYEQYF.

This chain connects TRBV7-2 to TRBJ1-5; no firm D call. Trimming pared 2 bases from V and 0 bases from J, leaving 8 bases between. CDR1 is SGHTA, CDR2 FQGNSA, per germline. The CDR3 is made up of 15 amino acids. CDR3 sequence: CASSLREYSNQPQHF. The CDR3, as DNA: TGTGCCAGCAGCTTAAGAGAGTATAGCAATCAGCCCCAGCATTTT.

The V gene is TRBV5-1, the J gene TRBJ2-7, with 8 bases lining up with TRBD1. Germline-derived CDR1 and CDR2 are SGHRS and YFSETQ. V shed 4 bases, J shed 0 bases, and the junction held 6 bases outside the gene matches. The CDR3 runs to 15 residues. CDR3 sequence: CASSTQGASSYEQYF. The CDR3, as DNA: TGCGCCAGCAGCACCCAGGGGGCCTCCTCCTACGAGCAGTACTTC.

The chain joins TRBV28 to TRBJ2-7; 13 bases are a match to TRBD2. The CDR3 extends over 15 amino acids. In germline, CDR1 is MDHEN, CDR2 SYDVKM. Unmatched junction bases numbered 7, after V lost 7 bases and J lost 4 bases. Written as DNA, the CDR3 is TGTGCCAGCACTTCGACTAGCGGGAGGTTTTACGAGCAGTACTTC. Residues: CASTSTSGRFYEQYF.

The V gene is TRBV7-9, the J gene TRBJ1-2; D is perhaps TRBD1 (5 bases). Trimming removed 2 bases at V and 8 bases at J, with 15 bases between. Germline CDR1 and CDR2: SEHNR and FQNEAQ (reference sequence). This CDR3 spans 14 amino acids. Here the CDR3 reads CASSLLGQGRGYTF. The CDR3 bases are TGTGCCAGCAGCTTATTAGGGCAGGGTCGCGGCTACACCTTC.

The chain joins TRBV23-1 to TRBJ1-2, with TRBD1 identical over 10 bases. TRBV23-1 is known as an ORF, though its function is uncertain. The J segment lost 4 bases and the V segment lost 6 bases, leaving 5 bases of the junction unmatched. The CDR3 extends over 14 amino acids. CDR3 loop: CASRATGGGYGYTF. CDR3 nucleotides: TGCGCCAGCAGGGCGACAGGGGGCGGCTATGGCTACACCTTC.

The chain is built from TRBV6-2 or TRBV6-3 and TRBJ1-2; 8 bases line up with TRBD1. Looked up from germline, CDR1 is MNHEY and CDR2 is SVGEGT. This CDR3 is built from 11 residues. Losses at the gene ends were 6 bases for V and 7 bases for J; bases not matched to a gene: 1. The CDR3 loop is CASSDRGGYTF. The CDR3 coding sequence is TGTGCCAGCAGCGACAGGGGTGGCTACACCTTC.